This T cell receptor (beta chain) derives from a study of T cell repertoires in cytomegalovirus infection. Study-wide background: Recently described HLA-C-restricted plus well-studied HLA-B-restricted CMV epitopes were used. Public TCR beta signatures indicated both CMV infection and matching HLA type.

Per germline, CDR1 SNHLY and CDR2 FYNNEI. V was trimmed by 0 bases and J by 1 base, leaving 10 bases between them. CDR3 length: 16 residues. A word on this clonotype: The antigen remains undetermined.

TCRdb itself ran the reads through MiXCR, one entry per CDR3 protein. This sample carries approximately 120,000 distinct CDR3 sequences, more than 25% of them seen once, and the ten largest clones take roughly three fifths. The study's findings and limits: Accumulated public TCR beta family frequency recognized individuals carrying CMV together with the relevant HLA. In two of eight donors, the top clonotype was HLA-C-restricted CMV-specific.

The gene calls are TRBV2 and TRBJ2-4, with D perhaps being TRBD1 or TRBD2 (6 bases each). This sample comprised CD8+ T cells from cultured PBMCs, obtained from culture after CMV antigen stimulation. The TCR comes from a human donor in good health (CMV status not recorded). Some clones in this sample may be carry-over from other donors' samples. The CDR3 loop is CASSEAEGVAKNIQYF. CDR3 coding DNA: TGTGCCAGCAGTGAAGCGGAGGGGGTCGCCAAAAACATTCAGTACTTC. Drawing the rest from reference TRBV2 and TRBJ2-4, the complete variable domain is EPEVTQTPSHQVTQMGQEVILRCVPISNHLYFYWYRQILGQKVEFLVSFYNNEISEKSEIFDDQFSVERPDGSNFTLKIRSTKLEDSAMYFCASSEAEGVAKNIQYFGAGTRLSVL.